This is a list of T cell receptor beta chains from one sample in a study of T cell clonotyping in hematopoietic cell transplantation. Assay used: immunoSEQ multiplex PCR; TCRdb lists only in-frame clones, some missing. The table has roughly 5,000 clones, more than 60% seen once; the top ten hold 27%. This sample comprised PBMCs, obtained 100 days after allogeneic stem cell transplant. The receptors were sampled from a male patient in his 50s who had an allogeneic stem cell transplant from an unrelated donor, so the T cells may come from the graft donor. Some clones in this sample may be carry-over from other donors' samples. The conserved cysteine and the conserved F or W are not part of the CDR3 here. Fields, in order: J gene, V gene, CDR3 protein.

TRBJ1-1 TRBV18 ASSPLLGTEAF
TRBJ2-7 TRBV7-2 ASSLGASGAYEQY
TRBJ1-5 TRBV27 ASRPGQQNQPQH
TRBJ2-5 TRBV19 ASSPGYNRGETQY
TRBJ2-1 TRBV7-3 ASSPGLASNEQF
TRBJ1-2 TRBV29-1 SVEETSGDGYT
TRBJ1-5 TRBV25-1 ASSEFFSNQPQH
TRBJ2-4 TRBV7-9 ASSLYELAKNIQY
TRBJ1-2 TRBV6-5 ASSFGDYGYT
TRBJ2-7 TRBV5-1 ASGTGAYEQY
TRBJ1-1 TRBV6-5 ASSYDRPNTEAF
TRBJ1-1 TRBV5-1 ASSLRQANTEAF
TRBJ2-7 TRBV2 ASATGGTYEQY
TRBJ2-7 TRBV10-3 AIRGTAVYEQY
TRBJ2-5 TRBV9 ASSVTGLETQY
TRBJ2-5 TRBV29-1 SVDWIKETQY
TRBJ2-7 TRBV6-5 ASSYGTGIGEQY
TRBJ1-1 TRBV30 AWSKRGGANTEAF
TRBJ2-7 TRBV5-4 ASSLGTPGQGTYEQY
TRBJ2-7 TRBV30 AWSHGQGLDEQY
TRBJ2-7 TRBV29-1 SVEGQKSEQY
TRBJ1-5 TRBV7-9 ASSSGQPQH
TRBJ2-5 TRBV9 ASSPTAGDVVETQY
TRBJ1-2 TRBV7-6 ASSLEAFDGYT
TRBJ1-2 TRBV7-2 ASSFRPGEVRYGYT
TRBJ1-2 TRBV4-3 ASSLRGYGYT
TRBJ1-2 TRBV10-3 ATQREDANYGYT